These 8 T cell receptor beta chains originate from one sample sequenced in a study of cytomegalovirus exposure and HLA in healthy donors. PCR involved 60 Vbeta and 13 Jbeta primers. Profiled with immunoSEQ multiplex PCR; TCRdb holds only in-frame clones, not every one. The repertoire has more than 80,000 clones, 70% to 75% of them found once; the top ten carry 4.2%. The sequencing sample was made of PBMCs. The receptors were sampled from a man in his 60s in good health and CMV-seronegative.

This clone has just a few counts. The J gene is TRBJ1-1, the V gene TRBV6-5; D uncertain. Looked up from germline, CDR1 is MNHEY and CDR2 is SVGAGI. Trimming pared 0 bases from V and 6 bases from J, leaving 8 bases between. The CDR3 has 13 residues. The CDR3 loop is CASSYSSGAEAFF. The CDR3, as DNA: TGTGCCAGCAGTTACTCGTCGGGAGCTGAAGCTTTCTTT.

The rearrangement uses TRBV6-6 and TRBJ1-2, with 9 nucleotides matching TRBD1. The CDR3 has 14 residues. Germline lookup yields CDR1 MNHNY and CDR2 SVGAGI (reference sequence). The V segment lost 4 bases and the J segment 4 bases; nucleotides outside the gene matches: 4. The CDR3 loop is CASSSTGGFYGYTF. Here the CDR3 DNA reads TGTGCCAGCAGTTCGACAGGGGGTTTCTATGGCTACACCTTC.

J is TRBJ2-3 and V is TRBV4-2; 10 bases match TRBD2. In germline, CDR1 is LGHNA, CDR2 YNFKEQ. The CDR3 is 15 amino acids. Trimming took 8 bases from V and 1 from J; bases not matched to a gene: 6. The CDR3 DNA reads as TGTGCCAGCCGCCCCGGGACTAGCGGCACAGATACGCAGTATTTT. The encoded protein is CASRPGTSGTDTQYF.

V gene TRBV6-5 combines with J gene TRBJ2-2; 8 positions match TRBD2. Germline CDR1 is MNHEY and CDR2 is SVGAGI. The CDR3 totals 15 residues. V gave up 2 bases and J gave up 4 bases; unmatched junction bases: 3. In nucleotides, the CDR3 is TGTGCCAGCAGTTACGCTAGCGGGTCCACCGGGGAGCTGTTTTTT. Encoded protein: CASSYASGSTGELFF.

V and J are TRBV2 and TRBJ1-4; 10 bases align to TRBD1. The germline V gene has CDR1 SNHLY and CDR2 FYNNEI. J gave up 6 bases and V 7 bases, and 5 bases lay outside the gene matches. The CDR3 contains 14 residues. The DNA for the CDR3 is TGTGCCAGCAATAGGGGGACAGGGGATGAAAAACTGTTTTTT. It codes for CASNRGTGDEKLFF.

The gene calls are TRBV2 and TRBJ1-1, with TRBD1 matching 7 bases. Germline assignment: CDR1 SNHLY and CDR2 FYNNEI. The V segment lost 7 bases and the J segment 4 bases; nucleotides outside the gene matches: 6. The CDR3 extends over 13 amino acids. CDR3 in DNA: TGTGCCAGCAACCCGGGACAGTTCACTGAAGCTTTCTTT. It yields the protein CASNPGQFTEAFF.

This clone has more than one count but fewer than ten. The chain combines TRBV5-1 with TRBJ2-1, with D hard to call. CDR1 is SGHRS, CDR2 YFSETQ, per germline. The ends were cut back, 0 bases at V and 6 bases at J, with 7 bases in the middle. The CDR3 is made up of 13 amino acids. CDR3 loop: CASSLVRGNEQFF. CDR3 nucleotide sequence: TGCGCCAGCAGCTTGGTACGAGGCAATGAGCAGTTCTTC.

The CDR3 DNA follows: TGTGCCAGCAGTTTAACGACAGGGTGGAATTCACCCCTCCACTTT. Its protein product is CASSLTTGWNSPLHF. The chain links TRBV27 to TRBJ1-6, with TRBD1 identical over 7 bases. V lost 2 bases and J lost 7; bases outside the gene matches: 5. The CDR3 extends over 15 amino acids. Looked up from germline, CDR1 is MNHEY and CDR2 is SMNVEV (reference sequence).